What follows are 6 T cell receptor beta chains derived from one specimen sequenced in a study of cytomegalovirus exposure and HLA in healthy donors. The PCR made use of 60 Vbeta and 13 Jbeta primers. The method was immunoSEQ multiplex PCR; TCRdb's version includes in-frame clones alone and lacks a portion of them. The sample records 110,000 to 150,000 clones, 70% to 85% being singletons. Sequences were obtained from PBMCs. Source of these receptors: a woman aged 40 to 50 in good health and CMV-seronegative.

This clone was detected once. The chain is built from TRBV13 and TRBJ2-7, with 7 positions matching TRBD1. The CDR3 sequence is 13 residues long. Germline V gives CDR1 PRHDT, CDR2 FYEKMQ (reference sequence). V dropped 2 bases and J dropped 4; count of bases not matched to a gene: 2. CDR3 residues: CASSLLQGYEQYF. The CDR3 DNA is TGTGCCAGCAGCTTATTACAGGGGTACGAGCAGTACTTC. The entire variable domain, with the rest obtained from reference TRBV13 and TRBJ2-7, is as follows: AAGVIQSPRHLIKEKRETATLKCYPIPRHDTVYWYQQGPGQDPQFLISFYEKMQSDKGSIPDRFSAQQFSDYHSELNMSSLELGDSALYFCASSLLQGYEQYFGPGTRLTVT.

The CDR3 region has the DNA TGTGCCACCAGCCCCCGTGGAGGGTCTTCCTACGAGCAGTACTTC. Translated: CATSPRGGSSYEQYF. V and J are TRBV15 and TRBJ2-7; D possibly corresponds to TRBD2 (6 bases). V was shortened by 5 bases and J by 1 base, with 15 bases between the two germline ends. Germline CDR1 reads LNHNV; CDR2 reads YYDKDF (reference sequence). The CDR3 contains 15 residues.

J is TRBJ1-5 and V is TRBV28, with D perhaps matching TRBD1 (5 bases). Trimming pared 3 bases from V and 4 bases from J, leaving 19 bases between. Germline-derived CDR1 and CDR2 are MDHEN and SYDVKM. The CDR3 has 17 amino acids. CDR3 sequence (DNA): TGTGCCAGCAGTTTGAGTTTCGCCAGGGTCTCTAATCAGCCCCAGCATTTT. It specifies CASSLSFARVSNQPQHF.

This sequence joins TRBV5-1 and TRBJ2-7; TRBD2 aligns across 7 bases. The CDR3 consists of 17 residues. CDR1 is SGHRS and CDR2 is YFSETQ in the germline V gene. The V gene end was trimmed by 0 bases and the J gene end by 0 bases; junction bases not matched to a gene: 9. CDR3 amino acids: CASSLVVPRLASYEQYF. DNA of the CDR3: TGCGCCAGCAGCTTGGTGGTTCCGCGACTAGCCTCCTACGAGCAGTACTTC.

The genes are TRBV11-2 and TRBJ2-7; tentative D call: TRBD2 (5 bases). The length of the CDR3 is 13 residues. The germline V and J ends were trimmed by 3 bases and 5 bases, with 11 bases remaining between them. Germline CDR1 SGHAT, CDR2 FQNNGV. The CDR3: CASSFSSWDEQYF. The CDR3 DNA follows: TGTGCCAGCAGCTTTTCTAGCTGGGACGAGCAGTACTTC.

The V and J genes are TRBV5-1 and TRBJ1-6; no definite D call. The CDR3 consists of 16 residues. V shed 1 base and J shed 5 bases, with 13 bases lying between them. CDR1 is SGHRS and CDR2 is YFSETQ in the germline V gene. CDR3 bases: TGCGCCAGCAGCTTGAACACGCCAGAAGATAATTCACCCCTCCACTTT. Residues: CASSLNTPEDNSPLHF.